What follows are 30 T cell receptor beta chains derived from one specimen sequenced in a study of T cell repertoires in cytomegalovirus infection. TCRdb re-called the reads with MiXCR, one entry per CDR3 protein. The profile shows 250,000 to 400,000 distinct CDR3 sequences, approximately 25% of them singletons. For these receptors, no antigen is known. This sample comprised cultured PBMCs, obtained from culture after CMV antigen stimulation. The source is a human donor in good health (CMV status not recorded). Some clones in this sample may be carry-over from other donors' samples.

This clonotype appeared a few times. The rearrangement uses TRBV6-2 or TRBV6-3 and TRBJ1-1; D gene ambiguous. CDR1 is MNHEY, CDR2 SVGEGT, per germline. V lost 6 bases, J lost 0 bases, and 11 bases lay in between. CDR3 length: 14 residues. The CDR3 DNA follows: TGTGCCAGCAGCCCGGAGAGAGTGAACACTGAAGCTTTCTTT. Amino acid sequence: CASSPERVNTEAFF.

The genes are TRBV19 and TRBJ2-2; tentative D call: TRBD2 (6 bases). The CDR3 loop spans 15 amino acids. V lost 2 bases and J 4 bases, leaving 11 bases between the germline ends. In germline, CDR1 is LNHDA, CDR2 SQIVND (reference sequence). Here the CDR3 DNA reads TGTGCCAGTAGTATATACACTAGCCCCACCGGGGAGCTGTTTTTT. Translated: CASSIYTSPTGELFF.

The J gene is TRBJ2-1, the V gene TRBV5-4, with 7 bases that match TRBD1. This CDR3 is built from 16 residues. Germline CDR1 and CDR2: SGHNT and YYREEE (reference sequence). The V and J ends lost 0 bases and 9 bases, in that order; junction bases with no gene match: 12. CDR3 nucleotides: TGTGCCAGCAGCTTGGCCCCGACAGGGCATCAAGGTGAGCAGTTCTTC. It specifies CASSLAPTGHQGEQFF. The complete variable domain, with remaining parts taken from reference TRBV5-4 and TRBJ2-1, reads ETGVTQSPTHLIKTRGQQVTLRCSSQSGHNTVSWYQQALGQGPQFIFQYYREEENGRGNFPPRFSGLQFPNYSSELNVNALELDDSALYLCASSLAPTGHQGEQFFGPGTRLTVL.

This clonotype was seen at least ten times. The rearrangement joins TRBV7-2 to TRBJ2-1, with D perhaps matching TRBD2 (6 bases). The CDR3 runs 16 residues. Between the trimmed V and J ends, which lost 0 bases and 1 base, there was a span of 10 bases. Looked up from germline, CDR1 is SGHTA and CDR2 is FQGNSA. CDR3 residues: CASSLASSASYNEQFF. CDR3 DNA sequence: TGTGCCAGCAGCTTAGCGTCTAGCGCGTCCTACAATGAGCAGTTCTTC.

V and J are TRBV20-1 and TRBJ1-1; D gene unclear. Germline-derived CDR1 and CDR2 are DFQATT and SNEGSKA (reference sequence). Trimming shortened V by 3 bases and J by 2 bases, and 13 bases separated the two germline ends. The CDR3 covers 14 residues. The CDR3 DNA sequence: TGCAGTGCTAGTCCCGGGAGCCAAAACACTGAAGCTTTCTTT. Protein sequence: CSASPGSQNTEAFF.

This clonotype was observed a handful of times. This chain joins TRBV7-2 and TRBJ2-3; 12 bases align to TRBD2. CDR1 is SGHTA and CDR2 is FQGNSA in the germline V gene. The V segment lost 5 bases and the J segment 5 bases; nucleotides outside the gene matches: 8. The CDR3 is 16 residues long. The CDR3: CASSIDLAGGLDTQYF. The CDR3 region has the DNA TGTGCCAGCAGCATAGATCTAGCGGGAGGGCTAGATACGCAGTATTTT.

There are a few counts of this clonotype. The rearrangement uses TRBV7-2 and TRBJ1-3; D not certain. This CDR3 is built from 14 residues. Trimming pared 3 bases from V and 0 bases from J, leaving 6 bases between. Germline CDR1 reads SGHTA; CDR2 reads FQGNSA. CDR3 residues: CASSFSSSGNTIYF. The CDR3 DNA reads TGTGCCAGCAGCTTCTCTTCCTCTGGAAACACCATATATTTT.

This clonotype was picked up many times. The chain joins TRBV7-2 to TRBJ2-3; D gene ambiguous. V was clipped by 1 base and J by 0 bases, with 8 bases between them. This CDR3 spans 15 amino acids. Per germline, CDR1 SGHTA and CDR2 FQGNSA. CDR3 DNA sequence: TGTGCCAGCAGCTTAGATCCGGGCAGCACAGATACGCAGTATTTT. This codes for CASSLDPGSTDTQYF. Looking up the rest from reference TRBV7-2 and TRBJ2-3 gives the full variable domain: GAGVSQSPSNKVTEKGKDVELRCDPISGHTALYWYRQSLGQGLEFLIYFQGNSAPDKSGLPSDRFSAERTGGSVSTLTIQRTQQEDSAVYLCASSLDPGSTDTQYFGPGTRLTVL.

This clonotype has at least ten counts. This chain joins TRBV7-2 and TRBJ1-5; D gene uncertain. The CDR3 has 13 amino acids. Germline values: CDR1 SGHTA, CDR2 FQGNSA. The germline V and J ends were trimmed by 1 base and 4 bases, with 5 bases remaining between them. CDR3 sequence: CASSLGYNQPQHF. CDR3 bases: TGTGCCAGCAGCTTAGGGTATAATCAGCCCCAGCATTTT.

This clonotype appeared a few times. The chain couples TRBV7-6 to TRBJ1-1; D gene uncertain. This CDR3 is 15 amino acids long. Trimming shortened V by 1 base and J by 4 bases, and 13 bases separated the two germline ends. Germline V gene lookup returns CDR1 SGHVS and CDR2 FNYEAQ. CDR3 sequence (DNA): TGTGCCAGCAGCTTAGATTTGGGTTCGGGCACTGAAGCTTTCTTT. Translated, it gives CASSLDLGSGTEAFF.

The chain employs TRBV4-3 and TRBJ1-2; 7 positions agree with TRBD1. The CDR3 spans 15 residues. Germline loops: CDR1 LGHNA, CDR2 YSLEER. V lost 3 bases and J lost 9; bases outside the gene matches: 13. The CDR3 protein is CASSQEDREVDRYTF. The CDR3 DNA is TGCGCCAGCAGCCAGGAAGACAGGGAGGTCGATCGCTACACCTTC.

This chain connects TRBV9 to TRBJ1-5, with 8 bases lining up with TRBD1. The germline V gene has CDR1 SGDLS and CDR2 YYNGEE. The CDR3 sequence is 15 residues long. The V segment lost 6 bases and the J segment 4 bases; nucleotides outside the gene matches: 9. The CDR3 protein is CASNSGTGPNQPQHF. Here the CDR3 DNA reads TGTGCCAGCAACTCCGGGACAGGACCTAATCAGCCCCAGCATTTT.

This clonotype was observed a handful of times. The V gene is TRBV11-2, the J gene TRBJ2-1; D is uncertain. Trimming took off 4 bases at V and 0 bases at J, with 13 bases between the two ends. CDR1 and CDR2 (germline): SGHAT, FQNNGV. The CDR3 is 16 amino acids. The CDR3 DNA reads TGTGCCAGCAGCTCATGGACGGACCACTCCTACAATGAGCAGTTCTTC. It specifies CASSSWTDHSYNEQFF.

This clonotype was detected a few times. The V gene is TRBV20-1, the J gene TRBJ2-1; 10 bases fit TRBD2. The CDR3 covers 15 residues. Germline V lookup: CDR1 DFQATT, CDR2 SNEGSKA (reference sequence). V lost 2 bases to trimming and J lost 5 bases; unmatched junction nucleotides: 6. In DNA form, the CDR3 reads TGCAGTGCTAGACCTATCGGGACTAGCGACAATGAGCAGTTCTTC. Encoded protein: CSARPIGTSDNEQFF.

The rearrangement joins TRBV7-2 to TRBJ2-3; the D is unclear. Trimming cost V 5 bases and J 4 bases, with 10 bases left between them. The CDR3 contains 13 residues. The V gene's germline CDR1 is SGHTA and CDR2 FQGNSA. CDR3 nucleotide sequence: TGTGCCAGCAGCAATGTAGGTGCAGATACGCAGTATTTT. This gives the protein CASSNVGADTQYF.

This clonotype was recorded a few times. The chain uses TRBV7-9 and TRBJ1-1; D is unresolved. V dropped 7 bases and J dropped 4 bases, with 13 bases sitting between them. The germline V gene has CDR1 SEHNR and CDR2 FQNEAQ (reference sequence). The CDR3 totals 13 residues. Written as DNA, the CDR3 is TGTGCCAGCACCTTGGAGGCGCCCACTGAAGCTTTCTTT. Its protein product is CASTLEAPTEAFF.

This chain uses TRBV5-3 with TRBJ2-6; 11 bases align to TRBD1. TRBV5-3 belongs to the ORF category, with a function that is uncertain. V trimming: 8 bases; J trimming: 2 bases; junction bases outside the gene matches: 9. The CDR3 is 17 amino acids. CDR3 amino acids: CASSSPGQGAGANVLTF. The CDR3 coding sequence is TGTGCCAGCAGTTCTCCGGGACAGGGGGCTGGGGCCAACGTCCTGACTTTC.

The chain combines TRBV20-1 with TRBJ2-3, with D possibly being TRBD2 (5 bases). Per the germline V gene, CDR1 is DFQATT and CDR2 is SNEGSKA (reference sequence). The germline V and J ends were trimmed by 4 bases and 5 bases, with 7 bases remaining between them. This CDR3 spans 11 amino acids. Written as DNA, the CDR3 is TGCAGTGCTATTCGGGGAGATACGCAGTATTTT. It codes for CSAIRGDTQYF.

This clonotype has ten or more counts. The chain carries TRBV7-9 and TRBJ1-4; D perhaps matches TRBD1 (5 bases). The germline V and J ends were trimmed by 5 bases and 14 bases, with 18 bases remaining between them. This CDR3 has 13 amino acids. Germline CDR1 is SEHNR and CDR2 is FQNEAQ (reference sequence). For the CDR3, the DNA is TGTGCCAGCAGCCACTCCCCGAGGCGGGGGCTGTTTTTT. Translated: CASSHSPRRGLFF.

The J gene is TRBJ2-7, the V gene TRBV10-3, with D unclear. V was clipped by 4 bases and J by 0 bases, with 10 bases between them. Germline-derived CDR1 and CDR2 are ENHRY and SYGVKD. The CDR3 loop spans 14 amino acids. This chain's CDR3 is CAISVGQSSYEQYV. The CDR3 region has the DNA TGTGCCATCAGTGTCGGGCAGAGCTCCTACGAGCAGTACGTC.

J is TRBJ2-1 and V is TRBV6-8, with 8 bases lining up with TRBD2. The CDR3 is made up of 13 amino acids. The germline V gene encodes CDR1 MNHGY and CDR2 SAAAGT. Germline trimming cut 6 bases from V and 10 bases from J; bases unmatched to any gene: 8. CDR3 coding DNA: TGTGCCAGCAGCGGGAGGGCCCTATCCGAGCAGTTCTTC. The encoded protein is CASSGRALSEQFF.

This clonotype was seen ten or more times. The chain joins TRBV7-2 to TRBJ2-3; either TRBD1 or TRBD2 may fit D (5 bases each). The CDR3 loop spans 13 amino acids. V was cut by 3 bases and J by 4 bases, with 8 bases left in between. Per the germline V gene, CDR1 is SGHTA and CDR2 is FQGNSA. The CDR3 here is CASSLGRSDTQYF. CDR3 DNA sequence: TGTGCCAGCAGCTTGGGACGCTCAGATACGCAGTATTTT.

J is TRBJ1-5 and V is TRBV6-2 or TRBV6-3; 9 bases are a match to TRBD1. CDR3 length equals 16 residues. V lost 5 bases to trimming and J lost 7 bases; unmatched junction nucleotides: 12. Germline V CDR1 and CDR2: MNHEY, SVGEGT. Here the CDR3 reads CASSETQGAQRQPQHF. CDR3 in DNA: TGTGCCAGCAGTGAGACACAGGGGGCGCAAAGGCAGCCCCAGCATTTT.

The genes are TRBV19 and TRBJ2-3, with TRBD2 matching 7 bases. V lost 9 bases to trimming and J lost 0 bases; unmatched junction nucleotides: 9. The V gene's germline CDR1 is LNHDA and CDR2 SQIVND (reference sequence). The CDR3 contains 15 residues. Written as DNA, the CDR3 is TGTGCCAGCCGGGGGGACTGGACTAGCACAGATACGCAGTATTTT. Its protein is CASRGDWTSTDTQYF.

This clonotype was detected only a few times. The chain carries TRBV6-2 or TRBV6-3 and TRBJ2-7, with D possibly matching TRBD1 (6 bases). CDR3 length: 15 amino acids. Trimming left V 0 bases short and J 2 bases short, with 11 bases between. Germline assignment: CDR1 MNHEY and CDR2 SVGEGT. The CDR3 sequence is CASSYSTGYTYEQYF. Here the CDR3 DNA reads TGTGCCAGCAGTTACTCGACAGGTTATACCTACGAGCAGTACTTC.

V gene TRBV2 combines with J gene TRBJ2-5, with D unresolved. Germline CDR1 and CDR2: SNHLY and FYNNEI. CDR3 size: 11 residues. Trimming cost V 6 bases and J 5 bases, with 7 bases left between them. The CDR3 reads CASSAVETQYF. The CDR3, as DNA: TGTGCCAGCAGCGCGGTTGAGACCCAGTACTTC.

The CDR3 bases are TGTGCCAGCAGTGTCCTGGGGTACGAGCAGTACGTC. The encoded protein is CASSVLGYEQYV. The chain uses TRBV2 and TRBJ2-7; D remains ambiguous. Trimming removed 4 bases at V and 4 bases at J, with 8 bases between. Germline values: CDR1 SNHLY, CDR2 FYNNEI. This CDR3 is 12 amino acids long.

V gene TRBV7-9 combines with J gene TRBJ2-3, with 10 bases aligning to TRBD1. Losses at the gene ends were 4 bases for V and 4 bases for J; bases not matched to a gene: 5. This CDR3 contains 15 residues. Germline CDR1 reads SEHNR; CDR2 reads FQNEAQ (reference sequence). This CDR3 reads CASSSGQGKPDTQYF. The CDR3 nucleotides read TGTGCCAGCAGCTCGGGACAGGGGAAGCCAGATACGCAGTATTTT.

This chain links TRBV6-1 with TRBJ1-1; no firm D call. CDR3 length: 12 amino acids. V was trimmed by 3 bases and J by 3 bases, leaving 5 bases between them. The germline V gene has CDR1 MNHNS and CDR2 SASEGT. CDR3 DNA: TGTGCCAGCAGTGAGCAGTACACTGAAGCTTTCTTT. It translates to CASSEQYTEAFF.

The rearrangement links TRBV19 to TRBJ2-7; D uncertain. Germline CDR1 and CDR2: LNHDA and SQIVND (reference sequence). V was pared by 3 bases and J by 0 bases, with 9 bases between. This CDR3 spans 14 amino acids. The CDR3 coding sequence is TGTGCCAGTAGTATGACCGGAACCTCCTACGAGCAGTACTTC. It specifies CASSMTGTSYEQYF.